The T cell receptor beta chain under discussion was sequenced for a study of control samples from healthy donors and cancer patients. The CDR3 consists of 17 residues. Germline values: CDR1 SGHAT, CDR2 FQNNGV. With 5 bases clipped from V and 3 bases from J, the junction kept 10 bases outside the gene matches. TCRdb keeps only in-frame clones here, not all; method: immunoSEQ multiplex PCR. Among around 130,000 clones listed, just under 90% were seen once. J is TRBJ2-5 and V is TRBV11-2; TRBD2 agrees at 12 bases. The source of this sequence is a man aged 50 to 60 with head and neck cancer. Sequencing used PBMCs. This CDR3 reads CASSQRLAGGPKETQYF. In DNA, the CDR3 is TGTGCCAGCAGCCAACGTCTAGCGGGGGGGCCTAAAGAGACCCAGTACTTC. The full variable domain, completed using reference TRBV11-2 and TRBJ2-5, is EAGVAQSPRYKIIEKRQSVAFWCNPISGHATLYWYQQILGQGPKLLIQFQNNGVVDDSQLPKDRFSAERLKGVDSTLKIQPAKLEDSAVYLCASSQRLAGGPKETQYFGPGTRLLVL.